Following are 24 T cell receptor beta chains from one sample sequenced in a study of T cells in Graves' hyperthyroidism and ophthalmopathy. Authors of the study amplified TCR beta CDR3 regions from RNA transcripts. A first-round RT-PCR of the TCR CDR3 used the HTBI primer set. TCRdb redid the calling of the multiplex PCR reads with MiXCR, one entry per CDR3 protein. The data hold about 300,000 distinct CDR3 sequences, with approximately 19% observed a single time. The source material was blood. The origin of the receptors is a man between 50 and 59 years old with Graves' ophthalmopathy.

This clonotype was observed a few times. The J gene is TRBJ2-5, the V gene TRBV6-5; the D gene is possibly TRBD2 (6 bases). Germline loops: CDR1 MNHEY, CDR2 SVGAGI. V lost 5 bases, J lost 5 bases, and 12 bases lay in between. CDR3 length equals 13 residues. CDR3 nucleotide sequence: TGTGCCAGCAGTGAGGCGGGAATGGAGACCCAGTACTTC. It encodes CASSEAGMETQYF.

V and J are TRBV7-8 and TRBJ1-2; no definite D call. Germline V gene sequence: CDR1 SGHVS, CDR2 FQNEAQ. V was clipped by 4 bases and J by 8 bases, with 8 bases between them. The CDR3 length is 11 residues. The CDR3 region is CASSWVGGYTF. Here the CDR3 DNA reads TGTGCCAGCAGCTGGGTGGGGGGCTACACCTTC.

V gene TRBV2 combines with J gene TRBJ2-3; 8 bases are a match to TRBD1. The V gene end was trimmed by 7 bases and the J gene end by 8 bases; junction bases not matched to a gene: 14. Germline-derived CDR1 and CDR2 are SNHLY and FYNNEI. The length of the CDR3 is 15 residues. The CDR3 sequence: CASTSQGDGRGTQYF. The CDR3 region has the DNA TGTGCCAGCACATCACAGGGGGATGGACGCGGTACGCAGTATTTT.

The chain joins TRBV5-1 to TRBJ2-5, with a tentative D call TRBD1 (5 bases). The ends were cut back, 6 bases at V and 5 bases at J, with 14 bases in the middle. Germline V gene data show CDR1 as SGHRS and CDR2 as YFSETQ. CDR3 size: 13 residues. The CDR3 DNA follows: TGCGCCAGCACTGTCCTGGGGCCGGAGACCCAGTACTTC. Its protein product is CASTVLGPETQYF. The full variable domain, completed using reference TRBV5-1 and TRBJ2-5, is KAGVTQTPRYLIKTRGQQVTLSCSPISGHRSVSWYQQTPGQGLQFLFEYFSETQRNKGNFPGRFSGRQFSNSRSEMNVSTLELGDSALYLCASTVLGPETQYFGPGTRLLVL.

This clonotype was observed at least ten times. This chain connects TRBV2 to TRBJ2-3, with D perhaps matching TRBD1 (6 bases). The CDR3 has 14 residues. The V and J ends lost 6 bases and 4 bases respectively, with 14 bases between them. CDR1 and CDR2 (germline): SNHLY, FYNNEI. This chain's CDR3 is CASREVGGSDTQYF. The CDR3 nucleotides read TGTGCCAGCAGGGAGGTAGGGGGTTCAGATACGCAGTATTTT.

This clonotype was detected ten times or more. The CDR3 sequence: CASRKLASSTDTQYF. The CDR3 nucleotides read TGTGCCAGCAGGAAACTAGCGTCGAGCACAGATACGCAGTATTTT. The chain links TRBV2 to TRBJ2-3, with 7 bases aligning to TRBD2. Per germline, CDR1 SNHLY and CDR2 FYNNEI. J gave up 0 bases and V 6 bases, and 6 bases lay outside the gene matches. The CDR3 has 15 amino acids.

This clonotype has ten or more counts. The CDR3 loop is CASSLRRGTGNEQFF. In nucleotides, the CDR3 is TGTGCCAGCAGCTTAAGGCGGGGTACGGGAAATGAGCAGTTCTTC. The chain carries TRBV13 and TRBJ2-1; D possibly corresponds to TRBD2 (6 bases). CDR1 PRHDT and CDR2 FYEKMQ come from the germline V gene (reference sequence). Trimming left V 2 bases short and J 7 bases short, with 15 bases between. The CDR3 has 15 amino acids.

To note about this clonotype: A read error may explain this, as a much larger clone is one base away. This chain joins TRBV5-8 and TRBJ1-2; TRBD1 matches at 10 bases. The CDR3 is made up of 14 amino acids. Germline lookup yields CDR1 SGHTS and CDR2 YDEGEE. V trimming: 4 bases; J trimming: 4 bases; junction bases outside the gene matches: 4. In DNA, the CDR3 is TGTGCCAGCAGCCCTGGACAGGGGGGCTATGGCTACACCTTC. It codes for CASSPGQGGYGYTF. Complete variable domain (other parts from reference TRBV5-8 and TRBJ1-2): EAGVTQSPTHLIKTRGQQATLRCSPISGHTSVYWYQQALGLGLQFLLWYDEGEERNRGNFPPRFSGRQFPNYSSELNVNALELEDSALYLCASSPGQGGYGYTFGSGTRLTVV.

This clonotype was picked up a small number of times. J is TRBJ2-7 and V is TRBV20-1; no clear D. The CDR3 runs 12 residues. Trimming removed 4 bases at V and 0 bases at J, with 7 bases between. Germline V gene data show CDR1 as DFQATT and CDR2 as SNEGSKA (reference sequence). The DNA for the CDR3 is TGCAGTGCTAAGCTTGTCTCCTACGAGCAGTACTTC. Translation: CSAKLVSYEQYF.

V is TRBV29-1 and J is TRBJ2-7, with TRBD2 matching over 8 bases. The germline V gene has CDR1 SQVTM and CDR2 ANQGSEA. The CDR3 runs 13 residues. Germline trimming cut 4 bases from V and 2 bases from J; bases unmatched to any gene: 4. CDR3 region: CSVAGLGTYEQYF. CDR3 coding DNA: TGCAGCGTTGCGGGACTAGGCACCTACGAGCAGTACTTC.

This clonotype was seen many times. V is TRBV6-1 and J is TRBJ2-7, with 8 bases lining up with TRBD1. The germline V gene has CDR1 MNHNS and CDR2 SASEGT. V dropped 0 bases and J dropped 1; count of bases not matched to a gene: 5. This CDR3 is built from 16 residues. CDR3 in amino acids: CASSEAWDRRSYEQYF. The DNA for the CDR3 is TGTGCCAGCAGTGAAGCCTGGGACAGGCGATCCTACGAGCAGTACTTC.

The sample holds many counts of this clonotype. V gene TRBV12-3 or TRBV12-4 combines with J gene TRBJ2-7; 7 bases line up with TRBD1. There are 16 residues in the CDR3. Germline trimming cut 6 bases from V and 0 bases from J; bases unmatched to any gene: 11. As DNA, the CDR3 is TGTGCCAGCAGCTGGGGACAGTCGCGTAGCTCCTACGAGCAGTACTTC. Its translation is CASSWGQSRSSYEQYF.

This clonotype was recorded at least ten times. The CDR3 sequence is CASTPGGGATEAFF. The CDR3 DNA sequence: TGTGCCAGCACCCCAGGGGGGGGCGCGACTGAAGCTTTCTTT. The genes are TRBV27 and TRBJ1-1; TRBD1 matches 7 bases. Trimming cost V 7 bases and J 5 bases; bases outside gene matches: 10. The CDR3 contains 14 residues. Germline V gene lookup returns CDR1 MNHEY and CDR2 SMNVEV (reference sequence).

This clonotype was seen at least ten times. V and J are TRBV3-1 and TRBJ2-7; 9 bases agree with TRBD2. Per germline, CDR1 LGHDT and CDR2 YNNKEL (reference sequence). V shed 1 base, J shed 0 bases, and the junction held 1 base outside the gene matches. The length of the CDR3 is 15 residues. Here the CDR3 DNA reads TGTGCCAGCAGCCAAGGACTAGCGGACTCCTACGAGCAGTACTTC. It encodes CASSQGLADSYEQYF.

This clonotype has just a few counts. CDR3 protein: CASSSDGGAYNEQFF. In nucleotides, the CDR3 is TGTGCCAGCAGTTCGGACGGGGGGGCCTACAATGAGCAGTTCTTC. V gene TRBV9 combines with J gene TRBJ2-1; 8 nucleotides line up with TRBD2. The CDR3 covers 15 residues. The J segment lost 2 bases and the V segment lost 5 bases, leaving 6 bases of the junction unmatched. Germline lookup yields CDR1 SGDLS and CDR2 YYNGEE.

This clonotype was recorded at least ten times. The rearrangement uses TRBV12-3 or TRBV12-4 and TRBJ2-3; D not resolved. The CDR3 has 15 amino acids. V shed 2 bases and J shed 8 bases, with 17 bases lying between them. The CDR3 here is CASSLLDGTTGTQYF. The CDR3 DNA reads as TGTGCCAGCAGTTTATTAGACGGAACCACTGGTACGCAGTATTTT.

The chain links TRBV4-1 to TRBJ2-3; D perhaps matches TRBD2 (5 bases). Between the trimmed V and J ends, which lost 0 bases and 6 bases, there was a span of 10 bases. The CDR3 loop spans 14 amino acids. Germline CDR1 MGHRA, CDR2 YSYEKL. The DNA of the CDR3 is TGCGCCAGCAGCCAAGAACTAGTATCGGATACGCAGTATTTT. It is translated as CASSQELVSDTQYF.

This clonotype was detected only a few times. V gene TRBV19 combines with J gene TRBJ1-1; no clear D. The V gene lost 5 bases and the J gene lost 4 bases, with 11 bases spanning the gap. Germline-derived CDR1 and CDR2 are LNHDA and SQIVND (reference sequence). The CDR3 sequence is 13 residues long. The CDR3 region is CASSPVWGTEAFF. The CDR3 nucleotides read TGTGCCAGTAGTCCAGTGTGGGGCACTGAAGCTTTCTTT.

The CDR3 DNA reads TGTGCCTGGAGTGCTTCCGCTGAAGCTTTCTTT. Encoded protein: CAWSASAEAFF. The chain employs TRBV30 and TRBJ1-1; D is unresolved. CDR1 GTSNPN and CDR2 SVGIG come from the germline V gene (reference sequence). Trimming stripped 1 base from V and 6 bases from J, with 6 bases between. CDR3 length: 11 residues.

A few counts support this clonotype. V gene TRBV6-5 combines with J gene TRBJ2-2; maybe TRBD2 (5 bases). The CDR3 extends over 17 amino acids. The germline V gene encodes CDR1 MNHEY and CDR2 SVGAGI. V lost 0 bases to trimming and J lost 5 bases, with 16 bases between them. The CDR3 nucleotides are TGTGCCAGCAGTTACTCAGGTGGTATTCCGGGAACCGGGGAGCTGTTTTTT. This codes for CASSYSGGIPGTGELFF.

As regards this clonotype: An end of the junction does not agree with germline; a read error may underlie this. V gene TRBV20-1 combines with J gene TRBJ2-7, with 9 bases aligning to TRBD1. CDR1 is DFQATT and CDR2 is SNEGSKA in the germline V gene (reference sequence). The CDR3 is made up of 16 amino acids. The CDR3 DNA sequence: TGCAGTACTAGAGACGCACAGGGGGCTGCCCACTACGAGCAGTACTTC. Amino acid sequence: CSTRDAQGAAHYEQYF.

There are many counts of this clonotype. The chain joins TRBV20-1 to TRBJ2-7; 10 nucleotides align to TRBD2. Germline lookup yields CDR1 DFQATT and CDR2 SNEGSKA (reference sequence). The CDR3 has 15 amino acids. The junction had 6 bases not matched to a gene; V was cut back by 3 bases and J by 1 base. The chain's CDR3 is CSASSLAGVSYEQYF. For the CDR3, the DNA is TGCAGTGCTAGTTCCCTAGCGGGAGTGTCCTACGAGCAGTACTTC.

A few counts support this clonotype. The J gene is TRBJ1-5, the V gene TRBV30; D gene uncertain. The CDR3 runs to 13 residues. The V end was cut by 2 bases, the J end by 4 bases, with 9 bases between. Germline V gene lookup returns CDR1 GTSNPN and CDR2 SVGIG (reference sequence). CDR3 sequence (DNA): TGTGCCTGGAGTATTCGTGGAAATCAGCCCCAGCATTTT. Translation: CAWSIRGNQPQHF.

In this sample, this clonotype turned up a few times. The J gene is TRBJ1-6, the V gene TRBV3-1; D not certain. This CDR3 region has 13 residues. The germline V and J ends were trimmed by 0 bases and 10 bases, with 7 bases remaining between them. The germline V gene has CDR1 LGHDT and CDR2 YNNKEL (reference sequence). The CDR3 protein is CASSQDLPSPLHF. The CDR3 nucleotides are TGTGCCAGCAGCCAAGACCTGCCCTCACCCCTCCACTTT.